This TCR beta chain was sequenced in a study of metastatic and nonmetastatic thyroid tumors. Across the study: Repertoires from malignant and benign thyroid patients were compared across blood and tumor or nodule tissue.

Patients were all untreated before their thyroid surgery. With 6 bases removed from V and 6 bases from J, the gap between germline ends came to 9 bases. The CDR3 loop spans 12 amino acids. Germline-derived CDR1 and CDR2 are MNHNS and SASEGT. The sample holds a few counts of this clone. Using MiXCR, TCRdb reanalyzed the PCR reads. The sample consists of thousands of clones, about a third of them appearing once. Sample: adjacent normal tissue. The V and J genes are TRBV6-1 and TRBJ1-5; possible D gene TRBD1, 5 bases. This clonotype was obtained from a female donor with papillary thyroid cancer or a benign thyroid nodule (not recorded which). Some clones in this sample may be carry-over from other donors' samples. CDR3 protein: CASRAGFQPQHF. The CDR3 DNA is TGTGCCAGCAGAGCAGGGTTTCAGCCCCAGCATTTT.